A selection of T cell receptor beta chains follows, all from one sample in a study of T cells in localized non-small cell lung cancer. Sequencing used immunoSEQ multiplex PCR; TCRdb keeps in-frame clones, though not all of them. The sample shows approximately 1,000 clones, around 39% of them seen only once. The source was lung tumor tissue, collected before any cancer treatment. Every receptor here comes from a man aged 40 to 70 with stage I lung adenocarcinoma. Each CDR3 is given with its conserved first and last residue. Fields, in order: J gene, V gene, D gene, clone size, CDR3 DNA, CDR3 protein. D genes are given only for firm matches. Clone size appears in some rows only: once, few, many, or a class for an expanded clone.

TRBJ2-7	TRBV28	.	.	TGTGCCAGCAGTCCCGTATCCTACGAGCAGTACTTC	CASSPVSYEQYF
TRBJ2-3	TRBV28	TRBD2	.	TGTGCCAGCAGTCCTCCTAGCGGGGGGGGGAGCACAGATACGCAGTATTTT	CASSPPSGGGSTDTQYF
TRBJ1-1	TRBV11-3	TRBD1	.	TGTGCCAGCAGCCCGAGGACAGGGTGGAGCACTAAAGCTTTCTTT	CASSPRTGWSTKAFF
TRBJ1-1	TRBV30	.	.	TGTGCCTTCAGGCCGGGCAGCCGAGGAGAAGCTTTCTTT	CAFRPGSRGEAFF
TRBJ2-1	TRBV11-3	.	medium-sized	TGTGCCAGCAGCTTGGGGACTTTCTCCTACAATGAGCAGTTCTTC	CASSLGTFSYNEQFF
TRBJ1-1	TRBV4-1	TRBD1	.	TGCGCCAGCAGCCAGGGACAGATAGGAAACGAAGAAGCTTTCTTT	CASSQGQIGNEEAFF
TRBJ1-4	TRBV6-8	.	.	TGTGCCAGCAGTCCACCCGGGACTGCTCATGAAAAACTGTTTTTT	CASSPPGTAHEKLFF
TRBJ2-7	TRBV29-1	.	.	TGCAGCGTATCAGGACAAGTCTACGAGCAGTACTTC	CSVSGQVYEQYF
TRBJ1-1	TRBV7-6	TRBD1	.	TGTGCCAGCAGCTTTCGGACAGGGGGGGAAACTGAAGCTTTCTTT	CASSFRTGGETEAFF
TRBJ2-7	TRBV28	.	.	TGTGCCAGCAGTTTCTCCCCAGGGGAGGGAGACTACGAGCAGTACTTC	CASSFSPGEGDYEQYF
TRBJ2-3	TRBV6-8	.	few	TGTGCCAGCGCCCCGGGCCCAGATACGCAGTATTTT	CASAPGPDTQYF
TRBJ2-2	TRBV9	TRBD1	.	TGTGCCAGCAGCCCCCGACAGGGGTCGGGCGGGGAGCTGTTTTTT	CASSPRQGSGGELFF
TRBJ2-2	TRBV6-8	TRBD2	.	TGTGCCAGCACAAGTGGGGGGGGTAACACCGGGGAGCTGTTTTTT	CASTSGGGNTGELFF
TRBJ2-3	TRBV6-1	.	.	TGTGCCAGCAGTGAAGCGGTCCTATCAGATACGCAGTATTTT	CASSEAVLSDTQYF
TRBJ2-1	TRBV11-3	TRBD1	.	TGTGCCAGCAGCTCGGGACAGGGGGCAGGGGAGCAGTTCTTC	CASSSGQGAGEQFF
TRBJ1-6	TRBV30	TRBD1	.	TGTGCCTGGACCCGGACAGGGGGGTCCTATAATTCACCCCTCCACTTT	CAWTRTGGSYNSPLHF
TRBJ1-4	TRBV30	.	few	TGTGCCTGCCCCTCGCGGGGGTCTAATGAAAAACTGTTTTTT	CACPSRGSNEKLFF
TRBJ1-4	TRBV28	.	.	TGTGCCAGCAGTTTAGGGGGAGATGAAAAACTGTTTTTT	CASSLGGDEKLFF
TRBJ1-1	TRBV11-3	TRBD1	medium-sized	TGTGCCAGCAGTGAACCGACAGGGTGGGACACTGAAGCTTTCTTT	CASSEPTGWDTEAFF
TRBJ1-5	TRBV30	.	.	TGTGCCTGGAGTGGGCGAGAAAGGCAGCCCCAGCATTTT	CAWSGRERQPQHF
TRBJ2-7	TRBV30	.	few	TGTGCCTGGAGTTTGTCCTACGAGCAGTACTTC	CAWSLSYEQYF
TRBJ1-2	TRBV29-1	.	.	TGCAGCGTTGGGGTAACAGGCCCGGGGGGCTATGGCTACACCTTC	CSVGVTGPGGYGYTF